This TCR beta chain was sequenced in a study of regulatory T cells in long-lasting Graves disease. V was shortened by 6 bases and J by 12 bases, with 9 bases between the two germline ends. Germline V lookup: CDR1 SNHLY, CDR2 FYNNEI. This CDR3 spans 10 amino acids. Arm-PCR of CDR3 regions with iRepertoire HTBI primers generated TCR beta libraries. Using its own MiXCR run on the multiplex PCR reads, TCRdb lists one record per CDR3 protein. Of 450,000 or so distinct CDR3 sequences listed, less than 25% were seen once; the top ten hold 7.8%. Stated time point: persistent/refractory GD, antithyroid drugs over 5 years with positive TRAb. Researchers made the TCR library from RNA that was extracted from PBMCs.

The chain combines TRBV2 with TRBJ2-1; D is undetermined. The origin of this receptor is a female donor with Graves disease. Sample: peripheral blood mononuclear cells (PBMCs), taken when the disease was refractory, from a patient treated with antithyroid drugs. CDR3 loop: CASRLGRQFF. The CDR3 coding sequence is TGTGCCAGCAGGCTCGGACGGCAGTTCTTC.